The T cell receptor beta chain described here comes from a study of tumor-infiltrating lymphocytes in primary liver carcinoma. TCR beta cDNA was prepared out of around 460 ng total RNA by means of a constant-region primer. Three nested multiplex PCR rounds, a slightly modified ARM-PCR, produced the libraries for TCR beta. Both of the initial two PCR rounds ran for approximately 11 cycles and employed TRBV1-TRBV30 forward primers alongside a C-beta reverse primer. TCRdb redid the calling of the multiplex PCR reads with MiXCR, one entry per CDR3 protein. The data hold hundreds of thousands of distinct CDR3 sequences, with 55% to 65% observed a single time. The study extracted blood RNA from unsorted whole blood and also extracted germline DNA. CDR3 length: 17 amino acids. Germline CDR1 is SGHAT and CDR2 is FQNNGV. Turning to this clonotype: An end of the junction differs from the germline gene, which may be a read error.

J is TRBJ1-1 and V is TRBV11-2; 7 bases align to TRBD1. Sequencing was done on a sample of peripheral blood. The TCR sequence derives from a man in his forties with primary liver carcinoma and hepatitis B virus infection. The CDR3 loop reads CPSSLLPRGNMSTEAFF. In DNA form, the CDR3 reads TGTCCCAGCAGCTTACTCCCCAGGGGGAACATGAGCACTGAAGCTTTCTTT. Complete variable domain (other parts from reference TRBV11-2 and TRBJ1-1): EAGVAQSPRYKIIEKRQSVAFWCNPISGHATLYWYQQILGQGPKLLIQFQNNGVVDDSQLPKDRFSAERLKGVDSTLKIQPAKLEDSAVYLCPSSLLPRGNMSTEAFFGQGTRLTVV.